Listed below are T cell receptor beta chains from one sample, sequenced in a study of response to subunit inactivated influenza vaccine. TCRdb fed the RT-PCR reads into MiXCR, producing one record per CDR3 protein. The table lists around 190,000 distinct CDR3 sequences, approximately 9.2% of them singletons. The sample in question was non-naive T cells sorted from PBMCs, obtained on the day of vaccination. The receptors originated from a man aged 45-60 years who received an inactivated influenza vaccine. Both conserved end residues are part of each CDR3. The D gene is left open where the match is weak. For some rows the clone size is stated as once, few or many, or as a class when expanded; others skip it.

>few|TRBJ2-4|TRBD2|TRBV5-4
CASSLVFAVSSGGRDIQYF
>.|TRBJ2-1|.|TRBV5-6
CASSLERNEQFF
>.|TRBJ2-2|.|TRBV10-2
CASSQTVNTGELFF
>few|TRBJ2-1|TRBD2|TRBV5-1
CASSSGTSGSPGSYNEQFF
>many|TRBJ2-3|.|TRBV3-1
CASSQDSLTDSTDTQYF
>.|TRBJ1-1|.|TRBV11-1
CASSFFSNTEAFF
>.|TRBJ1-5|.|TRBV7-9
CASSRQTNQPQHF
>many|TRBJ2-2|.|TRBV5-1
CASINLNTGELFF
>.|TRBJ2-2|TRBD2|TRBV6-1
CASTGLAGAGELFF
>medium-sized|TRBJ2-4|.|TRBV15
CATSRDPNRKLAKNIQYF
>few|TRBJ2-1|TRBD1|TRBV9
CASSVARTGTSNEQFF
>many|TRBJ2-7|.|TRBV11-2
CASSPGTGNPSGNPYEQYF
>many|TRBJ2-5|.|TRBV20-1
CSARDPGGAETQYF
>few|TRBJ1-1|.|TRBV7-8
CASSLARYRDGAHNTEAFF
>.|TRBJ2-7|TRBD1|TRBV5-1
CASSPTPTGGYEQYF
>.|TRBJ2-7|.|TRBV11-2
CASSQGQLYEQYF
>.|TRBJ2-7|TRBD2|TRBV20-1
CSATGGTSAYEQYF
>.|TRBJ2-3|TRBD2|TRBV19
CASSDLLADHTDTQYF
>few|TRBJ2-7|.|TRBV7-2
CASRRTTSSYEQYF
>.|TRBJ2-5|.|TRBV6-2/TRBV6-3
CASSILQFETQYF
>few|TRBJ1-1|TRBD1|TRBV20-1
CSAPGTGWTEAFF
>many|TRBJ2-1|TRBD2|TRBV5-8
CASSLDPTSGVSSYNEQFF
>few|TRBJ2-3|.|TRBV3-1
CASRQDTTDTQYF
>many|TRBJ2-1|TRBD2|TRBV29-1
CSVEDRPLAGVEQFF
>many|TRBJ1-5|.|TRBV6-2/TRBV6-3
CASRTAGQGNQPQHF
>many|TRBJ2-3|.|TRBV25-1
CASSVSGTDTQYF
>.|TRBJ1-2|TRBD1|TRBV6-1
CASSEGQGAYSGYTF
>few|TRBJ1-2|.|TRBV6-2/TRBV6-3
CASSYARNLYGYTF
>many|TRBJ1-3|.|TRBV28
CASKTRQALNTIYF
>many|TRBJ1-3|.|TRBV4-2
CASSQAETGYGNTIYF
>.|TRBJ2-1|TRBD2|TRBV29-1
CSVEVKAGSGYNEQFF
>many|TRBJ2-3|.|TRBV7-9
CASNLSPTDTQYF
>few|TRBJ1-3|.|TRBV6-1
CASSESGNTIYF
>.|TRBJ1-5|.|TRBV7-2
CASSLGGGGSNQPQHF
>.|TRBJ2-3|TRBD2|TRBV10-3
CAMSSGTADTQYF
>few|TRBJ2-1|.|TRBV7-9
CASSYPQQGGEQFF
>many|TRBJ2-5|TRBD2|TRBV29-1
CSVNRGGRETQYF
>.|TRBJ2-1|.|TRBV4-2
CASSPWQYSSYNEQFF
>.|TRBJ2-3|TRBD2|TRBV15
CATSRDLRGGTDTQYF
>few|TRBJ1-2|.|TRBV6-2/TRBV6-3
CASTSRRAHYGYTF
>few|TRBJ1-1|.|TRBV6-2/TRBV6-3
CASSYERDRGPEAFF
>few|TRBJ1-1|.|TRBV29-1
CSVERQLNTEAFF
>.|TRBJ2-7|TRBD2|TRBV28
CASSSSLITSGRARQYF
>many|TRBJ2-1|.|TRBV10-3
CAISESREQFF
>.|TRBJ2-5|.|TRBV25-1
CASSDSKGGGETQYF
>few|TRBJ2-4|.|TRBV28
CASSLRGAGAKNIQYF
>.|TRBJ2-7|.|TRBV11-2
CASSLVGGRAYEQYF
>.|TRBJ2-7|.|TRBV28
CATSGVDEEQYF
>.|TRBJ1-1|TRBD1|TRBV20-1
CSASLGQGDTEAFF
>.|TRBJ1-1|.|TRBV6-5
CASSYSSAWGLNTEAFF
>.|TRBJ2-2|TRBD1|TRBV20-1
CSARGPGWTGELFF
>many|TRBJ2-1|TRBD2|TRBV24-1
CATSDGGTSYEQFF
>few|TRBJ2-1|.|TRBV7-2
CASSLIANEQFF